The 9 T cell receptor beta chains below all came from one sample that was sequenced in a study of blood T cells in healthy people across ages. Through a sample-barcoded 5' primer and a J-beta primer mix, a second PCR was run for roughly 6 to 11 cycles. TCRdb processed the 5' RACE reads anew with MiXCR; each CDR3 protein has one entry. The sample lists 1.8 million or so distinct CDR3 sequences, approximately 40% occurring once. The specimen sequenced was blood. The receptors were sampled from a human donor in good health.

The chain couples TRBV20-1 to TRBJ1-6, with D possibly being TRBD1 (6 bases). Per germline, CDR1 DFQATT and CDR2 SNEGSKA (reference sequence). The CDR3 is made up of 15 amino acids. V gave up 5 bases and J gave up 7 bases, with 18 bases separating them. CDR3 sequence reads: CSAPPRTGRNSPLHF. In DNA, the CDR3 is TGCAGTGCTCCGCCTCGTACAGGGCGCAATTCACCCCTCCACTTT.

The V call is TRBV20-1, the J call TRBJ2-5, with a tentative D call TRBD1 (6 bases). The germline gives CDR1 DFQATT, CDR2 SNEGSKA (reference sequence). The length of the CDR3 is 13 residues. Trimming removed 3 bases at V and 5 bases at J, with 13 bases between. In DNA form, the CDR3 reads TGCAGTGCTAGTAAGGGGGTGGGGGAGACCCAGTACTTC. It is translated as CSASKGVGETQYF.

This clonotype was observed a handful of times. The V gene is TRBV29-1, the J gene TRBJ2-7; TRBD1 matches 9 bases. The V and J ends lost 3 bases and 3 bases, in that order; junction bases with no gene match: 6. CDR3 length: 14 amino acids. Germline-derived CDR1 and CDR2 are SQVTM and ANQGSEA. For the CDR3, the DNA is TGCAGCGTTGATTCGGCGGGACAGGGCTACGAGCAGTACTTC. Translated: CSVDSAGQGYEQYF.

V is TRBV12-3 or TRBV12-4 and J is TRBJ1-5; weak D call: TRBD1 (6 bases). V lost 8 bases and J lost 1, with 15 bases in between. The CDR3 extends over 15 amino acids. For the CDR3, the DNA is TGTGCCAGCTCCAAGAACAGGGAAAGCAATCAGCCCCAGCATTTT. This translates into CASSKNRESNQPQHF.

A few counts support this clonotype. The chain carries TRBV24-1 and TRBJ2-1; tentative D call: TRBD1 (6 bases). From germline, CDR1 is KGHDR and CDR2 SFDVKD. V shed 5 bases and J shed 5 bases, with 9 bases lying between them. The CDR3 consists of 13 residues. The CDR3 reads CATSGQENNEQFF. The CDR3 nucleotides read TGTGCCACCAGTGGACAGGAAAACAATGAGCAGTTCTTC.

The table lists this clonotype with a few counts. The V call is TRBV6-1, the J call TRBJ2-7; 9 bases map to TRBD1. Trimming cost V 0 bases and J 5 bases; bases outside gene matches: 11. Germline V gives CDR1 MNHNS, CDR2 SASEGT. This CDR3 is built from 17 residues. This CDR3 is CASSEAVFYRGLHEQYF. In nucleotides, the CDR3 is TGTGCCAGCAGTGAAGCGGTCTTCTACAGGGGGCTGCACGAGCAGTACTTC.

CDR3 amino acids: CASRSRGAPPDTQYF. CDR3 nucleotides: TGTGCCAGCAGATCAAGGGGGGCTCCCCCAGATACGCAGTATTTT. The chain recombines TRBV11-2 with TRBJ2-3; D may correspond to TRBD1 or TRBD2 (6 bases each). Trimming cost V 6 bases and J 4 bases, with 17 bases left between them. The CDR3 extends over 15 amino acids. Germline CDR1 is SGHAT and CDR2 is FQNNGV.

The rearrangement uses TRBV28 and TRBJ1-5; D call uncertain. The CDR3 loop spans 16 amino acids. Per germline, CDR1 MDHEN and CDR2 SYDVKM. Trimming took off 4 bases at V and 0 bases at J, with 13 bases between the two ends. This CDR3 reads CASSSDQVYSNQPQHF. CDR3 DNA sequence: TGTGCCAGCAGTTCTGATCAGGTGTATAGCAATCAGCCCCAGCATTTT.

CDR3 protein: CASSPGDRDNSPLHF. As DNA, the CDR3 is TGTGCCAGCAGCCCCGGGGACAGGGATAATTCACCCCTCCACTTT. The chain employs TRBV4-2 and TRBJ1-6; 9 bases are shared with TRBD1. The ends lost 4 bases at V and 5 bases at J; junction bases unmatched: 3. The CDR3 has 15 amino acids. CDR1 LGHNA and CDR2 YNFKEQ come from the germline V gene.